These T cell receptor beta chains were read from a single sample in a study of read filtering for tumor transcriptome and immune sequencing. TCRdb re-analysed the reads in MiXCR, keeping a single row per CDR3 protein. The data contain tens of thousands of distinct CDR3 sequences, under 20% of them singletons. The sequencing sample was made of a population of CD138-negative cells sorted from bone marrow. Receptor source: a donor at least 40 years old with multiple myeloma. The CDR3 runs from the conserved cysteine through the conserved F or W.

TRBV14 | CASSPQGASYNEQFF
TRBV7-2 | CASSLFSEQYF
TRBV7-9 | CASSQRTGAGGELFF
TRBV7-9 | CASSSPGGAAYEQYF
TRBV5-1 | CASSWDIGEQYF
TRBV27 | CASATSDSGNTIYF
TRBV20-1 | CSAREPGGSSYNEQFF
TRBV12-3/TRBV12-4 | CASSFRDSGIQYF
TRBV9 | CASSVQPGLAGDEQFF
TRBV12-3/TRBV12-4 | CASSPISGGSYNEQFF
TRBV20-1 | CSARDWGEEQGAGELFF
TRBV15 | CATSSPGPETQYF
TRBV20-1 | CSNDNFERGSTANYGYTF
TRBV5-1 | CASSLAPGGVDTQYF
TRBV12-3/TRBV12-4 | CASSQTSGGTLGTDTQYF
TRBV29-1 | CSVVMFGGPGYGYTF
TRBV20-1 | CSAMSRADGYTF
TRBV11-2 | CASSPRLAGYNEQFF
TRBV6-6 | CASSPQGTVSTEAFF
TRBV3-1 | CASSRRTSGSQETQYF